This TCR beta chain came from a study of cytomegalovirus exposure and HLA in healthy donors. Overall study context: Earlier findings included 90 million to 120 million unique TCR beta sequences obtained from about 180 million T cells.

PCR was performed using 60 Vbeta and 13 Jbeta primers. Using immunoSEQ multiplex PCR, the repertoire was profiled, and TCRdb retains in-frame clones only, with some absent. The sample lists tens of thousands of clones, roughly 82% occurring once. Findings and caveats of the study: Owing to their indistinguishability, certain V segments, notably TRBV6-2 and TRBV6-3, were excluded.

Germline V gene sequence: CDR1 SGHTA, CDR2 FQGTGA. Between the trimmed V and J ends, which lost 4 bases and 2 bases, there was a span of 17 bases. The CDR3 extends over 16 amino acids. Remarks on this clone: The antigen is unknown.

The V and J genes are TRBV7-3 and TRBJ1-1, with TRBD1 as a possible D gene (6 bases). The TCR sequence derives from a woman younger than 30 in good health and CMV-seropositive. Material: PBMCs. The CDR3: CASSSSGTRANTEAFF. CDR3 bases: TGTGCCAGCAGCTCCTCCGGGACAAGGGCTAACACTGAAGCTTTCTTT.